Reported below is one T cell receptor (beta chain). This record belongs to a study of control samples from healthy donors and cancer patients. Sequencing was performed with immunoSEQ multiplex PCR; in TCRdb, only in-frame clones are kept and a portion is missing. The sample shows 80,000 to 100,000 clones, roughly 88% of them seen only once. V gave up 3 bases and J gave up 1 base, with 24 bases separating them. The CDR3 consists of 19 residues. Germline-derived CDR1 and CDR2 are KGHSH and LQKENI. Specimen: blood. The receptor was isolated from a man younger than 45 in good health. The chain links TRBV18 to TRBJ1-1, with D maybe TRBD1 (6 bases). The CDR3 protein is CASSPSAVVIQGTNTEAFF. The CDR3 region has the DNA TGTGCCAGCTCACCTTCGGCTGTGGTGATTCAGGGGACGAACACTGAAGCTTTCTTT.